The source of this TCR beta chain is a study of beta chain features in type 1 diabetes. The whole isolated RNA underwent reverse transcription, so sequencing captured expressed TCRB transcripts. Sequenced by immunoSEQ multiplex PCR; TCRdb stores in-frame clones only, minus some. Here the sample spans about 640,000 clones, 9.5% to 15% being singletons. There are a few counts of this clone. The antigen is not known. A CD45RO/CCR7/CD25/CD127/CD95/CD27 panel sorted naive, central memory, regulatory and stem cell-like memory CD4+ cells. This CDR3 is built from 14 residues. Trimming removed 6 bases from V and 0 bases from J, with 8 bases in between. In germline, CDR1 is MNHNY, CDR2 SVGAGI (reference sequence). Points from the study as a whole: Patients showed naive, central memory and Treg TCRB repertoires that appeared more similar than those of healthy donors. Among patients with Type 1 diabetes, TCRB CDR3s were moderately but significantly shorter in every one of the four CD4+ subsets.

Sequencing was carried out using naive CD4+ T cells from blood. The sequence came from a man between 25 and 39 years old with type 1 diabetes. The rearrangement uses TRBV6-6 and TRBJ1-4; D call uncertain. For the CDR3, the DNA is TGTGCCAGCAGCGGAGTAGCAACTAATGAAAAACTGTTTTTT. Translation gives CASSGVATNEKLFF.